These 17 T cell receptor beta chains share one sample of origin, sequenced in a study of T-cell reconstitution after alpha-beta-depleted transplantation in children. Molecular barcoding with unique molecular identifiers was used for the TCRbeta library. TCRdb re-analysed the PCR reads in MiXCR, keeping a single row per CDR3 protein. Of hundreds of thousands of distinct CDR3 sequences in the sample, under 15% were seen once. The sample in question was PBMCs, mostly from graft donor cells, obtained 360 days after TCRalphabeta/CD19-depleted stem cell transplant. The receptors originated from a male patient between 10 and 17 years old who had a stem cell transplant for acute myeloid leukemia, so the T cells may come from the graft donor.

The rearrangement uses TRBV19 and TRBJ2-3; 7 nucleotides line up with TRBD2. The germline CDR1 and CDR2 sequences are LNHDA and SQIVND (reference sequence). The CDR3 runs 15 residues. Trimming removed 7 bases from V and 0 bases from J; junction bases left unmatched: 7. The CDR3 region is CASTSSGISTDTQYF. CDR3 in DNA: TGTGCCAGTACCTCAAGCGGGATTAGCACAGATACGCAGTATTTT.

This clonotype has more than one count but fewer than ten. The V call is TRBV28, the J call TRBJ2-5; no clear D gene. The germline V gene has CDR1 MDHEN and CDR2 SYDVKM. The CDR3 sequence is 11 residues long. The V and J ends lost 4 bases and 6 bases respectively, with 6 bases between them. The CDR3 protein is CASSSPQTQYF. CDR3 nucleotide sequence: TGTGCCAGCAGTTCCCCCCAGACCCAGTACTTC.

This clonotype was counted ten times or more. The chain links TRBV7-2 to TRBJ2-1, with no clear D. The CDR3 loop spans 13 amino acids. V was clipped by 1 base and J by 5 bases, with 6 bases between them. The V gene's germline CDR1 is SGHTA and CDR2 FQGNSA. The CDR3 loop reads CASSLGPDNEQFF. The CDR3 nucleotides read TGTGCCAGCAGCTTAGGGCCCGACAATGAGCAGTTCTTC.

This clonotype occurred a few times. The CDR3 DNA reads TGTGCCAGCAGCTTTGGGACTAGCGGGAGTCCCGGGGAGCTGTTTTTT. Translated: CASSFGTSGSPGELFF. The chain joins TRBV7-2 to TRBJ2-2; 14 bases are shared with TRBD2. V was clipped by 3 bases and J by 6 bases; unmatched bases: 3. Germline V lookup: CDR1 SGHTA, CDR2 FQGNSA. This CDR3 comprises 16 residues.

A few counts support this clonotype. J is TRBJ2-5 and V is TRBV12-3 or TRBV12-4; TRBD2 might be the D (5 bases). This CDR3 has 14 residues. Trimming stripped 10 bases from V and 0 bases from J, with 15 bases between. The CDR3 DNA reads as TGTGCCAACTCGAAGGGCGGGTACCAAGAGACCCAGTACTTC. As protein: CANSKGGYQETQYF.

A few counts support this clonotype. This chain uses TRBV20-1 with TRBJ2-3; D unresolved. V dropped 0 bases and J dropped 5 bases, with 12 bases sitting between them. Germline-derived CDR1 and CDR2 are DFQATT and SNEGSKA (reference sequence). CDR3 size: 14 residues. The CDR3 region has the DNA TGCAGTGCTAGAGACCCTTCGCGGAGAGATACGCAGTATTTT. Its translation: CSARDPSRRDTQYF.

The rearrangement joins TRBV12-3 or TRBV12-4 to TRBJ1-6; no definite D call. This CDR3 contains 14 residues. V was clipped by 1 base and J by 9 bases, with 10 bases between them. CDR3 DNA: TGTGCCAGCAGTTTAGGGCAACCCAGTTCACCCCTCCACTTT. It yields the protein CASSLGQPSSPLHF.

In this sample, this clonotype turned up a few times. The chain couples TRBV27 to TRBJ2-7, with 10 bases fitting TRBD1. Unmatched junction bases numbered 2, after V lost 1 base and J lost 2 bases. This CDR3 has 15 amino acids. Per germline, CDR1 MNHEY and CDR2 SMNVEV (reference sequence). This chain's CDR3 is CASSLWGQGTYEQYF. DNA for the CDR3: TGTGCCAGCAGTTTATGGGGACAGGGGACCTACGAGCAGTACTTC.

This clonotype was seen ten or more times. The rearrangement links TRBV29-1 to TRBJ1-3; no firm D call. The ends were cut back, 7 bases at V and 2 bases at J, with 9 bases in the middle. The CDR3 runs 12 residues. CDR1 is SQVTM and CDR2 is ANQGSEA in the germline V gene. CDR3 sequence reads: CSAAGAGNTIYF. CDR3 coding DNA: TGCAGCGCCGCCGGGGCTGGAAACACCATATATTTT.

The table lists this clonotype with many counts. The V gene is TRBV28, the J gene TRBJ2-3, with no clear D. Germline lookup yields CDR1 MDHEN and CDR2 SYDVKM. The CDR3 has 14 amino acids. V shed 2 bases and J shed 4 bases, with 10 bases lying between them. The CDR3, as DNA: TGTGCCAGCAGTTTAACCGCAAGGTCAGATACGCAGTATTTT. Protein: CASSLTARSDTQYF.

This clonotype has only a few counts. The gene calls are TRBV21-1 and TRBJ2-7. TRBV21-1 is a known pseudogene. The CDR3 extends over 12 amino acids. The CDR3 is CASRQVPYEQYF. The CDR3 DNA reads as TGTGCCAGCAGGCAGGTGCCCTACGAGCAGTACTTC.

This clonotype was seen at least ten times. The genes are TRBV18 and TRBJ2-5, with 7 positions matching TRBD1. The CDR3 has 14 residues. The junction had 1 base not matched to a gene; V was cut back by 1 base and J by 2 bases. Germline V CDR1 and CDR2: KGHSH, LQKENI. The CDR3 protein is CASSPLTGQETQYF. In nucleotides, the CDR3 is TGTGCCAGCTCACCACTGACAGGGCAAGAGACCCAGTACTTC.

The chain has TRBV20-1 and TRBJ2-5; the D gene could be TRBD1 or TRBD2 (6 bases each). CDR3 size: 18 residues. Trimming pared 0 bases from V and 2 bases from J, leaving 22 bases between. Germline loops: CDR1 DFQATT, CDR2 SNEGSKA (reference sequence). CDR3 DNA sequence: TGCAGTGCTAGAGATCGGGGGCTAGCTCCTTTGATTCAAGAGACCCAGTACTTC. This translates into CSARDRGLAPLIQETQYF.

CDR3 sequence reads: CAIRGRGMKAYEQYF. The CDR3 region has the DNA TGTGCCATCCGGGGTCGGGGGATGAAGGCCTACGAGCAGTACTTC. V and J are TRBV12-3 or TRBV12-4 and TRBJ2-7; D might be TRBD2 (6 bases). This CDR3 region has 15 residues. The V end lost 10 bases, the J end lost 2 bases, and 21 bases lay between the germline ends.

This sequence joins TRBV29-1 and TRBJ2-7, with D hard to call. V was cut by 3 bases and J by 6 bases, with 15 bases left in between. Germline CDR1 is SQVTM and CDR2 is ANQGSEA. This CDR3 is 13 amino acids long. This chain's CDR3 is CSVDVLGMGEQYF. The CDR3 DNA reads as TGCAGCGTTGACGTCCTAGGAATGGGCGAGCAGTACTTC.

This clonotype came up many times. The V and J genes are TRBV12-3 or TRBV12-4 and TRBJ2-2; D possibly corresponds to TRBD2 (5 bases). The CDR3 totals 15 residues. Between the trimmed V and J ends, which lost 6 bases and 3 bases, there was a span of 14 bases. The CDR3 DNA reads TGTGCCAGCAGCCTAGGGTCGGGATACACCGGGGAGCTGTTTTTT. It specifies CASSLGSGYTGELFF.

This clonotype was found many times. The CDR3 region has the DNA TGCAGCGTGGCCCTACTAGCCGGGGAGCAGTACTTC. Translating it yields CSVALLAGEQYF. The rearrangement uses TRBV29-1 and TRBJ2-7, with a tentative D call TRBD2 (6 bases). This CDR3 region has 12 residues. Trimming left V 6 bases short and J 7 bases short, with 16 bases between. In germline, CDR1 is SQVTM, CDR2 ANQGSEA.